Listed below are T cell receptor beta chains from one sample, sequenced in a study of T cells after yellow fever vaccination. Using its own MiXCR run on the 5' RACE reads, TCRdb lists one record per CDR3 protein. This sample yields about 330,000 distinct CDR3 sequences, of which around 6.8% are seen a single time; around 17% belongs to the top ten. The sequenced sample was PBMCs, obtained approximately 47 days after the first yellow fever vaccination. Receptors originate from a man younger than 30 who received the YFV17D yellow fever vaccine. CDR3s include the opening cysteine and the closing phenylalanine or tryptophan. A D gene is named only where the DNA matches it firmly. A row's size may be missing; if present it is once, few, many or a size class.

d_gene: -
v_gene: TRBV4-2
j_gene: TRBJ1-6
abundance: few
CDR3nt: TGTGCCAGCAGCCCCCAGGCAGCGGGAACCTATAATTCACCCCTCCACTTT
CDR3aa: CASSPQAAGTYNSPLHF

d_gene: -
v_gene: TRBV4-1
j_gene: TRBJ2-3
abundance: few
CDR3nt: TGCGCCAGCAGCCTAAGAACAGGGTTGGATACGCAGTATTTT
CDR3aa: CASSLRTGLDTQYF

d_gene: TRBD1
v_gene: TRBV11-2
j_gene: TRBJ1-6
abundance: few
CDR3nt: TGTGCCAGCAGCACTCGGACAGGAAGGTCACCCCTCCACTTT
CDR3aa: CASSTRTGRSPLHF

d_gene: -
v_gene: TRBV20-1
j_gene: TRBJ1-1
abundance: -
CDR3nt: TGCAGTGCTAAATGGACGCTAGCACCGAACACTGAAGCTTTCTTT
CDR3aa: CSAKWTLAPNTEAFF

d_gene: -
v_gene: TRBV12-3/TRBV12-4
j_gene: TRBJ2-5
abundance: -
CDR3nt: TGTGCCAGCAGCTCATCACTCGAGTGGGAGACCCAGTACTTC
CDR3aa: CASSSSLEWETQYF

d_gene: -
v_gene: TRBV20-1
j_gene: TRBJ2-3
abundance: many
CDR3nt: TGCAGTGCTAAAGGACTGGCATACACAGATACGCAGTATTTT
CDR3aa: CSAKGLAYTDTQYF

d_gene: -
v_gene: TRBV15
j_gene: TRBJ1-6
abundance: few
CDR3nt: TGTGCCACCAGCAGAGGGTCCTATAATTCACCCCTCCACTTT
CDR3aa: CATSRGSYNSPLHF

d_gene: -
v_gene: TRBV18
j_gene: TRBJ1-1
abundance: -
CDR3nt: TGTGCCAGCTCGGGGTCCAGGGGCGCTGAAGCTTTCTTT
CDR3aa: CASSGSRGAEAFF

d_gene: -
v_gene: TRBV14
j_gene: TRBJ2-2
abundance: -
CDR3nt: TGTGCCAGCAGCCAACTTCGGGGTGCGAACACCGGGGAGCTGTTTTTT
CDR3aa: CASSQLRGANTGELFF

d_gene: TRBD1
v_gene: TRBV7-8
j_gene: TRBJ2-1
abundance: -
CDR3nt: TGTGCCAGCAGCTTCCTCGGGACAGGTCGGACCAATGAGCAGTTCTTC
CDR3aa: CASSFLGTGRTNEQFF

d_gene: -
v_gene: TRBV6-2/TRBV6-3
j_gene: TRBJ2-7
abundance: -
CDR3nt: TGTGCCAGCAGTTACTTGGCAACGGGGACCTACGAGCAGTACTTC
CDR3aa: CASSYLATGTYEQYF

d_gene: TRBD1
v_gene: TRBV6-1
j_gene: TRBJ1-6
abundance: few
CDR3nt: TGTGCCAGCAGTAGAAAACAGGGGAGCTCCTATAATTCACCCCTCCACTTT
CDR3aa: CASSRKQGSSYNSPLHF

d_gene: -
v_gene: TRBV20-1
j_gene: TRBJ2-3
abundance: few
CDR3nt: TGCAGTGCTAGAGTCCCCGGGCGTAGCACAGATACGCAGTATTTT
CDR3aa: CSARVPGRSTDTQYF

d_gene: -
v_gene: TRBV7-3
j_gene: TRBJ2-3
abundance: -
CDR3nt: TGTGCCAGCAGCACTATCGGGGGCCCTAGCACAGATACGCAGTATTTT
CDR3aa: CASSTIGGPSTDTQYF

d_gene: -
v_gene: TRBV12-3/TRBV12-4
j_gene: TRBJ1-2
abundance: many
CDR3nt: TGTGCCAGCAGTTTAACAGGACAGAACTATGGCTACACCTTC
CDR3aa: CASSLTGQNYGYTF

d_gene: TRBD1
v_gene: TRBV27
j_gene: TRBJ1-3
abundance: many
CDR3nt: TGTGCCAGCAGTTTATACAGGGGTTTAGGAAACACCATATATTTT
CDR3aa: CASSLYRGLGNTIYF

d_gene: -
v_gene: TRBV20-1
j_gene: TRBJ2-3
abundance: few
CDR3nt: TGCAGTCCTCAAACTCCCCTCACTCCTTTTAGCACAGATACGCAGTATTTT
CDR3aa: CSPQTPLTPFSTDTQYF

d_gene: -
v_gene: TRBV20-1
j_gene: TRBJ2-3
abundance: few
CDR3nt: TGCAGTGCAATATTAAGCTGGACGCAGTATTTT
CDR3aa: CSAILSWTQYF

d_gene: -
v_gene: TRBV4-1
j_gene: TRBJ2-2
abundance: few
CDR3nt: TGCGCCAGCAGCCATCTTGAACTATCGAACACCGGGGAGCTGTTTTTT
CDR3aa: CASSHLELSNTGELFF

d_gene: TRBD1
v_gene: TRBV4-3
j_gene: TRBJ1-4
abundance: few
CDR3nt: TGCGCCAGCAGCCCCACAGTAGGGGGCGATGAAAAACTGTTTTTT
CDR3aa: CASSPTVGGDEKLFF

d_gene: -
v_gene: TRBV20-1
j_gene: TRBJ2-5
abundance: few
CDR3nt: TGCAGTGTACAGAGAGGAGAGACCCAGTACTTC
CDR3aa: CSVQRGETQYF

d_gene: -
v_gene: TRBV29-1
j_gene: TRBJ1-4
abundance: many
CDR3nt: TGCAGCGTTGGAGTGGGGAACTATGAAAAACTGTTTTTT
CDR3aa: CSVGVGNYEKLFF

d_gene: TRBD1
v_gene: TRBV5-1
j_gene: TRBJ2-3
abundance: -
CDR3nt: TGCGCCAGCAGCTTGTTGGCGACAGGGGCAGATACGCAGTATTTT
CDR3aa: CASSLLATGADTQYF

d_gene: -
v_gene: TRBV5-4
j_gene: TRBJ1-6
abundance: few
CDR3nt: TGTGCCAGCCGATCGGGCCAGAGCTCCTATAATTCACCCCTCCACTTT
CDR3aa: CASRSGQSSYNSPLHF

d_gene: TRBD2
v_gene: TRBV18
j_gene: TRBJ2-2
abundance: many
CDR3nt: TGTGCCAGCTCACCACGGAGCCTAGCGGGGAACACCGGGGAGCTGTTTTTT
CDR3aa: CASSPRSLAGNTGELFF

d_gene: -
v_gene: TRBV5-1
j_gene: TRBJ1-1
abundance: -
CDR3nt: TGCGCCAGCAGCTTGGCGCTAATAGGGGGCACTGAAGCTTTCTTT
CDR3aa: CASSLALIGGTEAFF

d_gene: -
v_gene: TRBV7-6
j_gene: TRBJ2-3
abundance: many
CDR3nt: TGTGCCAGCTCCTCCCGATCGGGCGGGGTCACAGATACGCAGTATTTT
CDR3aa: CASSSRSGGVTDTQYF

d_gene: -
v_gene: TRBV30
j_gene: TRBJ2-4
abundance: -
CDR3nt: TGTGCCTGGAGGGAGGGTAGCACCAAAAACATTCAGTACTTC
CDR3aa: CAWREGSTKNIQYF

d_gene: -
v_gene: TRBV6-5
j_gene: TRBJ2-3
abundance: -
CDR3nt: TGTGCCAGCAGTTACCAGGGGACGCAGTATTTT
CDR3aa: CASSYQGTQYF

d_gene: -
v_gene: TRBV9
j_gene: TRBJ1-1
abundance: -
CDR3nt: TGTGCCAGCAGCGCCCTGCCGGAGAACACTGAAGCTTTCTTT
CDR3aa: CASSALPENTEAFF

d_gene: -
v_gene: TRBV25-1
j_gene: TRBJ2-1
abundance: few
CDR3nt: TGTGCCAGCAGTGAGGGAAAAGGGTTCGATGAGCAGTTCTTC
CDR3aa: CASSEGKGFDEQFF

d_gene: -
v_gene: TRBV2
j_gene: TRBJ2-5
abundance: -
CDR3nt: TGTGCCAGCAGTGAAGAGGCAGGGTACGGGCCCCAGTACTTC
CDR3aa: CASSEEAGYGPQYF

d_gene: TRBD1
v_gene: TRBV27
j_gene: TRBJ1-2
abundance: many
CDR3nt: TGTGCCAGCAGTTCCAACAGGGGAAACTATGGCTACACCTTC
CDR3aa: CASSSNRGNYGYTF

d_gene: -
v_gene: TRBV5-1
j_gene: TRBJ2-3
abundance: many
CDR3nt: TGCGCCAGCAGCTCATACTCGACAGATACGCAGTATTTT
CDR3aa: CASSSYSTDTQYF

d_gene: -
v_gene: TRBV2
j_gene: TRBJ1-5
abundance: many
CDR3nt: TGTGCCAGCAATGATTTTGGCAATCAGCCCCAGCATTTT
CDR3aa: CASNDFGNQPQHF

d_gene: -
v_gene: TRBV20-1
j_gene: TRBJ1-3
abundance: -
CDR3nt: TGCAGTGCTAGAGATCCCCGGGACACGCTATCATCCCGCTCTGGAAACACCATATATTTT
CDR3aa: CSARDPRDTLSSRSGNTIYF

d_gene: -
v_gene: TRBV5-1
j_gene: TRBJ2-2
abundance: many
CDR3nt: TGCGCCAGCAGGGAGCTAGCCGGGGAGCTGTTTTTT
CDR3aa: CASRELAGELFF

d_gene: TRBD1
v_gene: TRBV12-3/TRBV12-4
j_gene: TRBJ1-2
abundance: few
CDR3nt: TGTGCCAGCATCAAGGGTACAGGGGGGATGGCTACCGGCTACACCTTC
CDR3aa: CASIKGTGGMATGYTF

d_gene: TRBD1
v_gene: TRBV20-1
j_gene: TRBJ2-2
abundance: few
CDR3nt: TGCAGTGCATTGGGGGGACAGGGCCCCACCGGGGAGCTGTTTTTT
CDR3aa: CSALGGQGPTGELFF

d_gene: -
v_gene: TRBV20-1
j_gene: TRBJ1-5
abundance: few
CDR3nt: TGCAGTGCAGCCCAAAACAGTATCCAGCCCCAGCATTTT
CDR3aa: CSAAQNSIQPQHF

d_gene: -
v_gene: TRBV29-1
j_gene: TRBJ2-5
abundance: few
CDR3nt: TGCAGCGTTGAAGGGGCCAGCGAGGGGGAGACCCAGTACTTC
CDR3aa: CSVEGASEGETQYF

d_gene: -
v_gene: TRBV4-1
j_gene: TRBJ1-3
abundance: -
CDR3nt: TGCGCCAGCAGCCAAGGTCGCCAGAGCTCTGGAAACACCATATATTTT
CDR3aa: CASSQGRQSSGNTIYF

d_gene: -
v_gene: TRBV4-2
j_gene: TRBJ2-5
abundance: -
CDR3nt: TGTGCCAGCAGCCAAGCGGAGTCCGGGGGACAAGAGACCCAGTACTTC
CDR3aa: CASSQAESGGQETQYF

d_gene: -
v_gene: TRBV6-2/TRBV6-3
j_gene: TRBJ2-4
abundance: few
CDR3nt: TGTGCCAGCAGTTACTCGATGGCACGCCAATCCATTCAGTACTTC
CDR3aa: CASSYSMARQSIQYF

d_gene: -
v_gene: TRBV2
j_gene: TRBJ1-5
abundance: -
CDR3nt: TGTGCCAGCAGTCCTCGCGCGGGGGCCTACAATCAGCCCCAGCATTTT
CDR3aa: CASSPRAGAYNQPQHF

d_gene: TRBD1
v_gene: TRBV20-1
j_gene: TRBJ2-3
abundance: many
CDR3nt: TGCAGTGCTAGCGAACCCGACAGGGGCGCAGATACGCAGTATTTT
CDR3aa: CSASEPDRGADTQYF

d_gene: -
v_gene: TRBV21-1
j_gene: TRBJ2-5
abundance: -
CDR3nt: TGTGCCAGCAGCGTTGAACAGTGCTCCCAAGAGACCCAGTACTTC
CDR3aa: CASSVEQCSQETQYF

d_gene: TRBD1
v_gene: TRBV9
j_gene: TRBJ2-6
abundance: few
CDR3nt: TGTGCCAGCAGCGTTTCCGTATACGGGACAGTCGACTCTGGGGCCAACGTCCTGACTTTC
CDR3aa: CASSVSVYGTVDSGANVLTF

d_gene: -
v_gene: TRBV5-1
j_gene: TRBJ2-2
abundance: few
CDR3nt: TGCGCCAGCAGCCCTGGGGTCGACTCGAACACCGGGGTGCTGTTTTTT
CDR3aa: CASSPGVDSNTGVLFF

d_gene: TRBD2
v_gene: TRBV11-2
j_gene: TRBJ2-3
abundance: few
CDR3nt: TGTGCCAGCACCGCAGGGACTAGCGGGGGGTCGCTCACAGATACGCAGTATTTT
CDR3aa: CASTAGTSGGSLTDTQYF

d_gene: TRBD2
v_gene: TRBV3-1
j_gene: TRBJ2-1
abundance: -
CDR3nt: TGTGCCAGCAGCCGCATACCGGGACTAGCGGGGGGACCCCCCCACAATGAGCAGTTCTTC
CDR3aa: CASSRIPGLAGGPPHNEQFF

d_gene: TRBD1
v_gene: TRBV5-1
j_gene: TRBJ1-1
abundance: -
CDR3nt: TGCGCCAGCAGCCTATACAGGGGCGCTGAAGCTTTCTTT
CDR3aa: CASSLYRGAEAFF

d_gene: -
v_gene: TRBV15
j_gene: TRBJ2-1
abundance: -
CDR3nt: TGTGCCACCAGCATTCTTACATGGGGTGAGCAGTTCTTC
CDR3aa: CATSILTWGEQFF

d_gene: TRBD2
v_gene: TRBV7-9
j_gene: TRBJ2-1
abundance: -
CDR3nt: TGTGCCAGCAGCCCACGGACTAGCGGGGCTTCCTACAATGAGCAGTTCTTC
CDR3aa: CASSPRTSGASYNEQFF

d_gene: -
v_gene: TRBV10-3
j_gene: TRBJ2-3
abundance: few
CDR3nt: TGTGCCATCAGTGACCCCCACACAGATACGCAGTATTTT
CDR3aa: CAISDPHTDTQYF

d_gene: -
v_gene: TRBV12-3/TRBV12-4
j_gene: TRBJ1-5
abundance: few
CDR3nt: TGTGCCAGCAGTTATGGTAGTCAAGCCCCCCAGCATTTT
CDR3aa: CASSYGSQAPQHF

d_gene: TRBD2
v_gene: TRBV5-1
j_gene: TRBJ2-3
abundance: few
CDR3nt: TGCGCCAGCAGCTTGGGGACTAGACAAGATACGCAGTATTTT
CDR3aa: CASSLGTRQDTQYF

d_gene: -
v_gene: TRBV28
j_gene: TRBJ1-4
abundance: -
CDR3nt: TGTGCCAGCAGTTTACGCGGGGAGGGTGAAAAACTGTTTTTT
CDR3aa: CASSLRGEGEKLFF

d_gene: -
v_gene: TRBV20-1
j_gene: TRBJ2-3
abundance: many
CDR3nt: TGCAGTGCTACCGGGACCCCAGGGGATACGCAGTATTTT
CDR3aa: CSATGTPGDTQYF

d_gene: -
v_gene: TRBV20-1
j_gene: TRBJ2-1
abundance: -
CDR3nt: TGCAGTGCTATCCACACCCCGGGGGACAATGAGCAGTTCTTC
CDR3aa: CSAIHTPGDNEQFF